These 16 T cell receptor beta chains came from one sample sequenced in a study of blood T cell repertoires in COVID-19 (dated by TCRdb to 2019 to 2021). The library relied on the immunoSEQ multiplex PCR assay. The immuneACCESS repertoire file appears here via TCRdb, limited to in-frame rearrangements. These files lack a portion of the clones; in checked studies, under half of the deficit traces to unresolved V genes, and the cause of the others is not known. The sample data list some 150,000 clones, and about 90% of these were observed just once. The ten biggest clones cover about 37% of the sample. Sequencing used peripheral blood. These TCRs come from a man aged 50-60 years who had recovered from COVID-19.

This clone was seen a single time. V gene TRBV7-3 combines with J gene TRBJ2-1; a possible D gene is TRBD1 (6 bases). The germline gives CDR1 SGHTA, CDR2 FQGTGA. The V end was cut by 0 bases, the J end by 5 bases, with 11 bases between. The CDR3 runs 15 residues. CDR3 amino acids: CASSLTGATHNEQFF. CDR3 coding DNA: TGTGCCAGCAGCTTAACGGGGGCGACCCACAATGAGCAGTTCTTC. Looking up the rest from reference TRBV7-3 and TRBJ2-1 gives the full variable domain: GAGVSQTPSNKVTEKGKYVELRCDPISGHTALYWYRQSLGQGPEFLIYFQGTGAADDSGLPNDRFFAVRPEGSVSTLKIQRTERGDSAVYLCASSLTGATHNEQFFGPGTRLTVL.

V and J are TRBV7-8 and TRBJ1-2; 7 bases map to TRBD1. V shed 7 bases and J 4 bases; nucleotides not matched to a gene: 15. The CDR3 totals 16 residues. CDR1 and CDR2 (germline): SGHVS, FQNEAQ. CDR3 region: CASNTELGTAVYGYTF. For the CDR3, the DNA is TGTGCCAGCAACACTGAACTCGGGACAGCGGTCTATGGCTACACCTTC. Supplemented by reference TRBV7-8 and TRBJ1-2, the full variable domain reads GAGVSQSPRYKVAKRGQDVALRCDPISGHVSLFWYQQALGQGPEFLTYFQNEAQLDKSGLPSDRFFAERPEGSVSTLKIQRTQQEDSAVYLCASNTELGTAVYGYTFGSGTRLTVV.

The chain is built from TRBV6-5 and TRBJ2-2; D may be TRBD2 (6 bases). The CDR3 extends over 13 amino acids. Per the germline V gene, CDR1 is MNHEY and CDR2 is SVGAGI. V lost 9 bases to trimming and J lost 4 bases, with 12 bases between them. The CDR3 region is CASKRRGTGELFF. As DNA, the CDR3 is TGTGCCAGTAAACGGAGGGGCACCGGGGAGCTGTTTTTT.

The V call is TRBV5-1, the J call TRBJ1-2; D remains unclear. The CDR3 contains 15 residues. Trimming shortened V by 1 base and J by 4 bases, and 14 bases separated the two germline ends. Germline V gene sequence: CDR1 SGHRS, CDR2 YFSETQ. The CDR3 loop is CASSLSTAVSYGYTF. CDR3 DNA: TGCGCCAGCAGCTTGTCTACAGCCGTCAGCTATGGCTACACCTTC.

The chain carries TRBV9 and TRBJ1-4; 9 positions match TRBD1. Unmatched junction bases numbered 7, after V lost 4 bases and J lost 3 bases. The germline V gene has CDR1 SGDLS and CDR2 YYNGEE. CDR3 length: 16 amino acids. The CDR3: CASSLTQGAANEKLFF. The CDR3 nucleotides read TGTGCCAGCAGCCTAACACAGGGGGCGGCTAATGAAAAACTGTTTTTT.

This chain links TRBV3-1 (or the pseudogene TRBV3-2) with TRBJ1-1, with 8 positions matching TRBD1. Germline V gene lookup returns CDR1 LGHDT and CDR2 YNNKEL (reference sequence). The V gene end was trimmed by 3 bases and the J gene end by 4 bases; junction bases not matched to a gene: 7. The CDR3 is 15 residues long. CDR3 in amino acids: CASSHSYRGSTEAFF. The CDR3 coding sequence is TGTGCCAGCAGCCATTCTTACAGGGGGAGCACTGAAGCTTTCTTT.

The chain carries TRBV2 and TRBJ2-5; 7 bases match TRBD2. The junction had 1 base not matched to a gene; V was cut back by 7 bases and J by 2 bases. The CDR3 covers 12 residues. Germline V gives CDR1 SNHLY, CDR2 FYNNEI. The CDR3: CASTGLQETQYF. The CDR3 nucleotides are TGTGCCAGCACGGGACTACAAGAGACCCAGTACTTC.

This chain links TRBV9 with TRBJ2-3; D is perhaps TRBD2 (6 bases). The CDR3 runs 15 residues. Per germline, CDR1 SGDLS and CDR2 YYNGEE. Trimming took 3 bases from V and 3 from J, leaving 14 bases between them. CDR3 nucleotides: TGTGCCAGCAGCGGAGGCGGGACTCCTACAGATACGCAGTATTTT. Protein: CASSGGGTPTDTQYF.

This chain links TRBV5-4 with TRBJ1-1; tentative D call: TRBD1 (6 bases). V was cut by 4 bases and J by 6 bases, with 16 bases left in between. Germline CDR1 reads SGHNT; CDR2 reads YYREEE (reference sequence). The length of the CDR3 is 14 residues. In nucleotides, the CDR3 is TGTGCCAGCAGCCTGACGGGGGGGGCCTCTGAAGCTTTCTTT. It codes for CASSLTGGASEAFF.

This chain connects TRBV13 to TRBJ2-5; 9 bases are a match to TRBD1. V was pared by 3 bases and J by 4 bases, with 9 bases of the junction left unmatched. Germline lookup yields CDR1 PRHDT and CDR2 FYEKMQ (reference sequence). The CDR3 totals 16 residues. CDR3 sequence (DNA): TGTGCCAGCAGCTTCGGCAGGACAGGGGTGGGAGAGACCCAGTACTTC. Protein: CASSFGRTGVGETQYF.

In its sample, this clone was seen a few times. This chain connects TRBV11-2 to TRBJ2-3, with D possibly matching TRBD1 (6 bases). The germline V and J ends were trimmed by 5 bases and 5 bases, with 11 bases remaining between them. The germline V gene has CDR1 SGHAT and CDR2 FQNNGV. This CDR3 region has 13 residues. The CDR3: CASSNRAGDTQYF. The DNA of the CDR3 is TGTGCCAGCAGCAACAGGGCTGGAGATACGCAGTATTTT.

The chain has TRBV2 and TRBJ2-7; 10 nucleotides line up with TRBD1. Germline V gene lookup returns CDR1 SNHLY and CDR2 FYNNEI. After removal of 5 bases from V and 6 bases from J, the junction contained 7 bases not matched to a gene. The CDR3 runs to 14 residues. The CDR3 DNA is TGTGCCAGCAGTCCACGGACAGGGGGAAGCGAGCAGTACTTC. Translating it yields CASSPRTGGSEQYF.

The chain recombines TRBV7-2 with TRBJ1-6, with TRBD1 matching 8 bases. V lost 5 bases to trimming and J lost 11 bases; unmatched junction nucleotides: 8. Germline V CDR1 and CDR2: SGHTA, FQGNSA. The CDR3 totals 14 residues. The CDR3 DNA sequence: TGTGCCAGCAGCGGGGGACAGGAAGTTACACCCCTCCACTTT. The encoded protein is CASSGGQEVTPLHF.

The V call is TRBV13, the J call TRBJ1-1; no reliable D call. The CDR3 contains 13 residues. V was clipped by 2 bases and J by 0 bases, with 4 bases between them. In germline, CDR1 is PRHDT, CDR2 FYEKMQ (reference sequence). The CDR3, as DNA: TGTGCCAGCAGCTTATCAGTGAACACTGAAGCTTTCTTT. Translation: CASSLSVNTEAFF.

The gene calls are TRBV30 and TRBJ1-1; weak D call: TRBD1 (5 bases). Germline assignment: CDR1 GTSNPN and CDR2 SVGIG (reference sequence). The CDR3 runs to 13 residues. The germline V and J ends were trimmed by 5 bases and 5 bases, with 15 bases remaining between them. This CDR3 reads CAWANGRVTEAFF. Written as DNA, the CDR3 is TGTGCCTGGGCCAACGGCAGGGTTACTGAAGCTTTCTTT.

V is TRBV9 and J is TRBJ2-3; 8 bases fit TRBD1. V lost 3 bases to trimming and J lost 7 bases; unmatched junction nucleotides: 13. The CDR3 length is 16 residues. Germline V gene lookup returns CDR1 SGDLS and CDR2 YYNGEE. In DNA, the CDR3 is TGTGCCAGCAGCGGGACTGGACAGGGAATTTTAAATACGCAGTATTTT. Its protein product is CASSGTGQGILNTQYF.